This T cell receptor beta chain was documented in a study of T cell changes during pregnancy in multiple sclerosis. TCRdb keeps only in-frame clones here, not all; method: immunoSEQ multiplex PCR. Of approximately 69,000 clones in the sample, 90% to 95% are singletons; the top ten hold less than 0.6%. The origin of this receptor is a female donor with multiple sclerosis, enrolled in a pregnancy study. Sequencing used peripheral blood, obtained in the third trimester of pregnancy.

The CDR3 coding sequence is TGTGCCAGCAGTGTGGAGCGGGGGGGCCAGAATGAGCAGTTCTTC. Its translation: CASSVERGGQNEQFF. This rearrangement joins TRBV6-4 to TRBJ2-1, with 10 positions matching TRBD2. From germline, CDR1 is MRHNA and CDR2 SNTAGT. Trimming removed 4 bases from V and 7 bases from J; junction bases left unmatched: 7. CDR3 length equals 15 residues.